This T cell receptor beta chain comes out of a study of T cells in Graves' hyperthyroidism and ophthalmopathy. Germline CDR1 and CDR2: KGHSH and LQKENI. The CDR3 covers 16 residues. The V end was cut by 3 bases, the J end by 3 bases, with 15 bases between. Study findings and constraints: Separation of ophthalmopathy from stable hyperthyroidism was achieved by a 13 V-J model.

Amplification yielded TCR beta CDR3 regions, with RNA transcripts as the source. When the TCR CDR3 underwent first-round RT-PCR, the HTBI primer set was used. TCRdb reprocessed the multiplex PCR reads via MiXCR and lists one record per CDR3 protein. The sample lists about 640,000 distinct CDR3 sequences, around 21% occurring once. On this clonotype: What it recognizes is unknown.

The material sequenced was blood. This receptor was taken from a man between 25 and 39 years old with Graves' ophthalmopathy. V and J are TRBV18 and TRBJ2-1; possibly TRBD1 or TRBD2 for D (5 bases each). This CDR3 is CASSPLEGPVYNEQFF. The CDR3 bases are TGTGCCAGCTCACCCCTCGAGGGGCCCGTCTACAATGAGCAGTTCTTC.